This entry lists 11 T cell receptor beta chains sequenced from one sample in a study of shared clonotypes between healthy human individuals (dated by TCRdb to 2018 to 2020). Receptor libraries were prepared by the immunoSEQ multiplex PCR assay. TCRdb holds this immuneACCESS table with in-frame rearrangements only. Some clones are missing; in checked studies, unresolved V genes explain under half, and the rest has no known cause. For this sample the table gives 2,500,000 or so clones, of which around nine tenths were detected only once. Of the sample, 0.13% to 0.15% falls within the top ten clones. Sequencing used naive CD4+ T cells sorted from blood. What this sample's cell subset or site label stands for: CD45RA+ positively selected. Source of these receptors: a young man in good health.

In its sample, this clone was seen once. This sequence joins TRBV11-2 and TRBJ2-5; possible D gene TRBD1, 5 bases. CDR1 and CDR2 (germline): SGHAT, FQNNGV. V lost 1 base, J lost 0 bases, and 12 bases lay in between. This CDR3 region has 16 residues. CDR3 DNA: TGTGCCAGCAGCTTAGTGTCAGGGTTATACCAAGAGACCCAGTACTTC. It yields the protein CASSLVSGLYQETQYF.

The V call is TRBV19, the J call TRBJ1-5; 7 bases fit TRBD1. Per germline, CDR1 LNHDA and CDR2 SQIVND (reference sequence). With 8 bases clipped from V and 4 bases from J, the junction kept 8 bases outside the gene matches. CDR3 length equals 14 residues. The CDR3 loop is CASSGGGANQPQHF. The CDR3 DNA is TGTGCCAGTTCCGGAGGGGGCGCAAATCAGCCCCAGCATTTT. Full variable domain (missing parts from reference TRBV19 and TRBJ1-5): DGGITQSPKYLFRKEGQNVTLSCEQNLNHDAMYWYRQDPGQGLRLIYYSQIVNDFQKGDIAEGYSVSREKKESFPLTVTSAQKNPTAFYLCASSGGGANQPQHFGDGTRLSIL.

The J gene is TRBJ2-1, the V gene TRBV6-1; D not certain. V was shortened by 2 bases and J by 7 bases, with 9 bases between the two germline ends. There are 13 residues in the CDR3. Germline V gene lookup returns CDR1 MNHNS and CDR2 SASEGT. The CDR3 DNA is TGTGCCAGCAGTGAACAGGCGTTGAATGAGCAGTTCTTC. Translated: CASSEQALNEQFF.

The genes are TRBV6-5 and TRBJ2-4; TRBD2 matches at 7 bases. CDR3 length: 12 residues. Germline V gene lookup returns CDR1 MNHEY and CDR2 SVGAGI. V lost 8 bases to trimming and J lost 8 bases; unmatched junction nucleotides: 6. DNA for the CDR3: TGTGCCAGCTCGGGGAGGGTTGACATTCAGTACTTC. As protein: CASSGRVDIQYF.

This clone was seen once. The CDR3: CASSAEGSTYNEQFF. As DNA, the CDR3 is TGTGCCAGCAGTGCGGAGGGATCCACCTACAATGAGCAGTTCTTC. J is TRBJ2-1 and V is TRBV2; TRBD2 might be the D (6 bases). CDR1 is SNHLY, CDR2 FYNNEI, per germline. V lost 4 bases and J 2 bases, leaving 12 bases between the germline ends. The CDR3 is 15 amino acids.

This clone came up once. The V and J genes are TRBV18 and TRBJ2-5; D unresolved. This CDR3 has 14 amino acids. The germline gives CDR1 KGHSH, CDR2 LQKENI. Deletions cut 6 bases from V and 2 bases from J, with 13 bases between. The CDR3 sequence: CASSLGRAQETQYF. CDR3 bases: TGTGCCAGCTCCCTGGGCCGGGCTCAAGAGACCCAGTACTTC.

The chain links TRBV4-2 to TRBJ2-2; D ambiguous. Trimming took 0 bases from V and 14 from J, leaving 7 bases between them. Germline assignment: CDR1 LGHNA and CDR2 YNFKEQ. The CDR3 loop spans 11 amino acids. The CDR3 DNA reads as TGTGCCAGCAGCCAAGATCTAGAACTGTTTTTT. Its translation: CASSQDLELFF.

The rearrangement joins TRBV4-3 to TRBJ2-6; 15 bases are shared with TRBD2. The CDR3 sequence is 19 residues long. Germline lookup yields CDR1 LGHNA and CDR2 YSLEER. V was clipped by 0 bases and J by 1 base; unmatched bases: 1. The CDR3 loop reads CASSQEGLAGGSGANVLTF. DNA for the CDR3: TGCGCCAGCAGCCAAGAGGGACTAGCGGGGGGATCTGGGGCCAACGTCCTGACTTTC.

The chain uses TRBV11-2 and TRBJ2-1, with D possibly matching TRBD1 (6 bases). The germline V gene encodes CDR1 SGHAT and CDR2 FQNNGV. Trimming cost V 1 base and J 0 bases, with 19 bases left between them. The CDR3 runs 19 residues. The CDR3 loop is CASSLGRGEYRASYNEQFF. CDR3 nucleotide sequence: TGTGCCAGCAGCTTAGGTAGGGGAGAATACAGGGCCTCCTACAATGAGCAGTTCTTC. The whole variable domain, remainder taken from reference TRBV11-2 and TRBJ2-1, is EAGVAQSPRYKIIEKRQSVAFWCNPISGHATLYWYQQILGQGPKLLIQFQNNGVVDDSQLPKDRFSAERLKGVDSTLKIQPAKLEDSAVYLCASSLGRGEYRASYNEQFFGPGTRLTVL.

The chain links TRBV18 to TRBJ2-5; tentative D call: TRBD2 (5 bases). The CDR3 covers 13 residues. Germline V gives CDR1 KGHSH, CDR2 LQKENI. V was pared by 6 bases and J by 2 bases, with 10 bases between. The CDR3 nucleotides are TGTGCCAGCTCGAACACTAGTCAAGAGACCCAGTACTTC. Its protein product is CASSNTSQETQYF.

J is TRBJ1-2 and V is TRBV6-1; possible D gene TRBD1, 6 bases. Trimming removed 1 base from V and 8 bases from J, with 11 bases in between. The CDR3 totals 13 residues. Germline CDR1 reads MNHNS; CDR2 reads SASEGT. As DNA, the CDR3 is TGTGCCAGCAGTGAAGAGGGGGGGCTAGGCTACACCTTC. Its protein product is CASSEEGGLGYTF.